This T cell receptor beta chain was recorded in a study of cytomegalovirus exposure and HLA in healthy donors. Study-level points and caveats: There were some public TCRs occurring in many donors, but most TCR sequences were rare. When analyzed later, a missense DCLRE1C variant was found to be linked to TCR beta V- and J-gene trimming.

As to this clone: Antigen: not known.

Trimming shortened V by 10 bases and J by 0 bases, and 17 bases separated the two germline ends. CDR1 MRHNA and CDR2 SNTAGT come from the germline V gene. The CDR3 runs to 15 residues. The PCR ran on 60 Vbeta and 13 Jbeta primers. The table came from immunoSEQ multiplex PCR; TCRdb's copy has only in-frame clones and leaves some out. The sample carries 80,000 or so clones, around 60% recorded once. The chain links TRBV6-4 to TRBJ2-3; D is possibly TRBD2 (5 bases). The receptor was isolated from a man aged 25-45 years in good health and CMV-seropositive. The sample consisted of PBMCs. The CDR3 DNA follows: TGTGCCACCGGAGGAGAGGACCCTAGCACAGATACGCAGTATTTT. It yields the protein CATGGEDPSTDTQYF.